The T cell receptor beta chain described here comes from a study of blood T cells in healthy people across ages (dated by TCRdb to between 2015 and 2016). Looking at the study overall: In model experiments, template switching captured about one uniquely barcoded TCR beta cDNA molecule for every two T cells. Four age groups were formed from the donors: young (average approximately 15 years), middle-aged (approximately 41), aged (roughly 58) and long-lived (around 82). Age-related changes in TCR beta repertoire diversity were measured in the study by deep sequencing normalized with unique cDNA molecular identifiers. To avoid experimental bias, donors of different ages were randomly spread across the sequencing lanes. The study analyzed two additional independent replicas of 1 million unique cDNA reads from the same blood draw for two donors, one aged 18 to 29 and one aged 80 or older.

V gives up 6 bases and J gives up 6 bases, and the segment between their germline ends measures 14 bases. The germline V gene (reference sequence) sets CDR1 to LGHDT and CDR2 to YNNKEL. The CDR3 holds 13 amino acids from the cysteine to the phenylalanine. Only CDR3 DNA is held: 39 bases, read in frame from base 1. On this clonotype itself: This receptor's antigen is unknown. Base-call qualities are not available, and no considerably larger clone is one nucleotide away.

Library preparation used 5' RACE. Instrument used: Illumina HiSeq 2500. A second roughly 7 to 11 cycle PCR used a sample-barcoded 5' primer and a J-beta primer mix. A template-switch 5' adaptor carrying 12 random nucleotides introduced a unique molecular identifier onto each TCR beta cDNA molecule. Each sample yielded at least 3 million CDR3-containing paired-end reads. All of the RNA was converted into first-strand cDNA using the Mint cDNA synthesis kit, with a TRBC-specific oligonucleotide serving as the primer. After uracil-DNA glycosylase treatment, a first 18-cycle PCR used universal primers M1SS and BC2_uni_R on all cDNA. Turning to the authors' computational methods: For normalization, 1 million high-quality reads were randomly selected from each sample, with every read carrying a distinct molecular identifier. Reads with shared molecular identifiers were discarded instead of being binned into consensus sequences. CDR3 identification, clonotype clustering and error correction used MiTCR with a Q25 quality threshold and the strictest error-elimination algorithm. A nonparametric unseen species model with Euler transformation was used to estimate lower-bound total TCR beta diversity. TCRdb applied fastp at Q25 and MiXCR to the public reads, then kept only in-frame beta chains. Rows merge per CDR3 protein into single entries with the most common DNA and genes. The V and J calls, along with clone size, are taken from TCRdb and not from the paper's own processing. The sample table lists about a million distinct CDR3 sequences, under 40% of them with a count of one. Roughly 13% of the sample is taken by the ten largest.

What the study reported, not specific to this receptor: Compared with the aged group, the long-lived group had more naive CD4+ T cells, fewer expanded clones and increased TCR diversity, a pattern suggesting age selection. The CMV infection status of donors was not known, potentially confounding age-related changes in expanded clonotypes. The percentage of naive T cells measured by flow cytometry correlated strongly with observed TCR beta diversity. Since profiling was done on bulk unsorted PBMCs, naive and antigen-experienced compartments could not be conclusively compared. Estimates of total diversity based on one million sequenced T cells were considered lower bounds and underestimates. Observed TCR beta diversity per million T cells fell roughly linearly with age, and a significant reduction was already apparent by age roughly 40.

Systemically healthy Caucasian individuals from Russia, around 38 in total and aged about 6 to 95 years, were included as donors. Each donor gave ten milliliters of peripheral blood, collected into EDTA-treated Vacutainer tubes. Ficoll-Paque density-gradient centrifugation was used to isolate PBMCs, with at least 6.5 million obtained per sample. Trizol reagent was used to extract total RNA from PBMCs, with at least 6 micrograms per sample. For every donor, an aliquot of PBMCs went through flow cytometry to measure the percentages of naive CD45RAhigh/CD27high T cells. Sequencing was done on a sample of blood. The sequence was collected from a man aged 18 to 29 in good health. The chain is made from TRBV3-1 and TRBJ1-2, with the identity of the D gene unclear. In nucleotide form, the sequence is TGTGCCAGCAGAAGCGGGATGCGAGATGGCTACACCTTC. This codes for CASRSGMRDGYTF.